This T cell receptor (beta chain) was identified during a study of T cells in Graves' hyperthyroidism and ophthalmopathy. What was amplified from RNA transcripts were TCR beta CDR3 regions. The primer set for the first-round RT-PCR of the TCR CDR3 was HTBI. TCRdb fed the multiplex PCR reads into MiXCR, producing one record per CDR3 protein. This sample carries 650,000 to 850,000 distinct CDR3 sequences, around 19% of them seen once, and the ten largest clones take over 15%. The CDR3 consists of 14 residues. Per the germline V gene, CDR1 is SEHNR and CDR2 is FQNEAQ (reference sequence). V was clipped by 1 base and J by 4 bases, with 10 bases between them. This clonotype was observed many times.

The chain couples TRBV7-9 to TRBJ2-5; D ambiguous. The sample was blood. The sequence was obtained from a woman aged 45-59 years with Graves' hyperthyroidism that later progressed to Graves' ophthalmopathy. This CDR3 is CASSLVDGRETQYF. The CDR3 DNA reads TGTGCCAGCAGCTTAGTGGATGGGCGAGAGACCCAGTACTTC.